The rows below give T cell receptor beta chains drawn from one sample of a study of cytomegalovirus exposure and HLA in healthy donors. Sequenced by immunoSEQ multiplex PCR; TCRdb stores in-frame clones only, minus some. Here the sample table reports some 84,000 clones. The sequenced sample was PBMCs. These receptors were taken from a man between 45 and 60 years old in good health and CMV-seronegative. Each CDR3 is given with its conserved first and last residue. A D gene is named only where the DNA matches it firmly.

D,V,length,J,CDR3,DNA
NA,TRBV5-6,14,TRBJ2-1,CASSNSGGGDEQFF,TGTGCCAGCAGCAATAGCGGAGGGGGCGATGAGCAGTTCTTC
TRBD2,TRBV19,15,TRBJ2-1,CASRPGLDHNNEQFF,TGTGCCAGTCGACCGGGACTAGACCATAACAATGAGCAGTTCTTC
NA,TRBV5-1,14,TRBJ2-1,CASRRDRSYNEQFF,TGCGCCAGCCGTCGTGACAGGTCCTACAATGAGCAGTTCTTC
NA,TRBV9,14,TRBJ1-5,CASSERNVAQPQHF,TGTGCCAGCAGCGAGAGGAACGTTGCTCAGCCCCAGCATTTT
TRBD1,TRBV6-5,16,TRBJ1-2,CASSYSLQGESSGYTF,TGTGCCAGCAGTTACTCATTACAGGGGGAGAGCTCTGGCTACACCTTC
TRBD1,TRBV10-3,19,TRBJ1-5,CAISGPGQGVANSNQPQHF,TGTGCCATCAGTGGACCGGGACAGGGTGTAGCGAATAGCAATCAGCCCCAGCATTTT
NA,TRBV9,16,TRBJ1-2,CASSVEKGRSPYGYTF,TGTGCCAGCAGCGTAGAGAAGGGGCGATCCCCTTATGGCTACACCTTC
NA,TRBV19,13,TRBJ1-1,CASSIGQNTEAFF,TGTGCCAGTAGTATTGGACAAAACACTGAAGCTTTCTTT
TRBD2,TRBV7-9,15,TRBJ2-3,CASSSGLGSTDTQYF,TGTGCCAGCAGCTCGGGACTAGGTAGCACAGATACGCAGTATTTT
TRBD2,TRBV5-1,16,TRBJ2-5,CASSLAGTTTGETQYF,TGCGCCAGCAGCTTGGCCGGGACTACGACGGGGGAGACCCAGTACTTC
TRBD1,TRBV19,16,TRBJ2-7,CASSSTTGNAGNEQYF,TGTGCCAGTAGTTCCACGACAGGGAACGCGGGTAACGAGCAGTACTTC
NA,TRBV28,17,TRBJ1-1,CASSLFSWQGGRTEAFF,TGTGCCAGCAGTTTATTTTCGTGGCAGGGTGGAAGGACTGAAGCTTTCTTT
NA,TRBV28,15,TRBJ1-5,CASHFWGTINQPQHF,TGTGCCAGCCATTTCTGGGGGACAATCAATCAGCCCCAGCATTTT
NA,TRBV28,9,TRBJ1-2,CDGSYGYTF,TGTGATGGGAGCTATGGCTACACCTTC
NA,TRBV28,14,TRBJ1-2,CASSMEDRNYGYTF,TGTGCCAGCAGTATGGAGGACAGAAACTATGGCTACACCTTC
NA,TRBV28,16,TRBJ1-1,CASTYRDTSWGTEAFF,TGTGCCAGCACCTACCGGGACACCTCCTGGGGAACTGAAGCTTTCTTT
TRBD2,TRBV11-3,15,TRBJ2-1,CASSSGLAGGYEQFF,TGTGCCAGCAGCTCGGGACTAGCGGGGGGATATGAGCAGTTCTTC
TRBD1,TRBV6-5,14,TRBJ2-7,CASSRGQGAYEQYF,TGTGCCAGCAGCCGCGGACAGGGGGCCTACGAGCAGTACTTC
NA,TRBV27,16,TRBJ2-7,CASSPTTFLATYEQYF,TGTGCCAGCAGTCCCACCACGTTCCTAGCTACCTACGAGCAGTACTTC
TRBD1,TRBV5-1,14,TRBJ2-7,CASSVTGEAYEQYF,TGCGCCAGCAGCGTGACAGGGGAGGCCTACGAGCAGTACTTC
NA,TRBV7-3,13,TRBJ2-5,CASSFGQAGTQYF,TGTGCCAGCAGCTTCGGGCAGGCGGGGACCCAGTACTTC
NA,TRBV7-2,13,TRBJ1-2,CASSSFTNYGYTF,TGTGCCAGCAGCTCCTTTACTAACTATGGCTACACCTTC
TRBD1,TRBV19,15,TRBJ1-2,CASRAQGGSNYGYTF,TGTGCCAGTAGGGCACAGGGGGGCTCTAACTATGGCTACACCTTC
NA,TRBV9,14,TRBJ1-2,CASSPSQGDYGYTF,TGTGCCAGCAGCCCTTCCCAGGGTGACTATGGCTACACCTTC
NA,TRBV7-9,13,TRBJ1-1,CASSLVTDNEAFF,TGTGCCAGCAGCTTAGTGACAGACAACGAAGCTTTCTTT
NA,TRBV10-3,14,TRBJ1-3,CAMRDSQDRNTIYF,TGTGCCATGAGAGACAGCCAAGACCGAAACACCATATATTTT
TRBD1,TRBV19,17,TRBJ1-1,CASSYRDRSVMNTEAFF,TGTGCCAGTAGTTACCGGGACAGGTCGGTGATGAACACTGAAGCTTTCTTT
TRBD1,TRBV5-6,16,TRBJ2-2,CASSPRGTGWTGELFF,TGTGCCAGCAGTCCGAGAGGGACAGGGTGGACCGGGGAGCTGTTTTTT
TRBD1,TRBV6-1,15,TRBJ2-5,CASSPTGGYLGTQYF,TGTGCCAGCAGCCCGACAGGGGGCTACCTAGGGACCCAGTACTTC
NA,TRBV5-1,16,TRBJ2-5,CASSLSGRPSQETQYF,TGCGCCAGCAGCTTGAGCGGTCGACCGAGCCAAGAGACCCAGTACTTC
NA,TRBV5-8,15,TRBJ1-5,CASSLTGIHNQPQHF,TGTGCCAGCAGCTTGACAGGGATACACAATCAGCCCCAGCATTTT
NA,TRBV29-1,13,TRBJ1-1,CSGEQAMNTEAFF,TGCAGCGGGGAACAGGCCATGAACACTGAAGCTTTCTTT
NA,TRBV7-7,15,TRBJ2-5,CASSLGPGSQETQYF,TGTGCTAGCAGCTTAGGTCCGGGGTCGCAAGAGACCCAGTACTTC
NA,TRBV5-1,15,TRBJ2-1,CASRYGGSSYNEQFF,TGCGCCAGCAGATACGGGGGTAGCTCCTACAATGAGCAGTTCTTC
TRBD1,TRBV9,15,TRBJ2-4,CASSDDRGHKNIQYF,TGTGCCAGCAGCGACGACAGGGGGCATAAAAACATTCAGTACTTC
NA,TRBV14,16,TRBJ2-3,CASSQERTNPTDTQYF,TGTGCCAGCAGCCAAGAACGCACAAATCCCACAGATACGCAGTATTTT
TRBD1,TRBV5-3,16,TRBJ1-2,CARSHIHRGRICGYTF,TGTGCCAGAAGCCACATACACAGGGGGCGAATATGTGGCTACACCTTC
NA,TRBV28,13,TRBJ1-5,CASKTGLDQPQHF,TGTGCCAGCAAAACAGGTTTGGATCAGCCCCAGCATTTT
TRBD1,TRBV9,15,TRBJ1-1,CASSVNRGLNTEAFF,TGTGCCAGCAGCGTTAACAGGGGGCTGAACACTGAAGCTTTCTTT
TRBD1,TRBV9,17,TRBJ2-5,CASSLGTGTIVSETQYF,TGTGCCAGCAGCCTAGGGACAGGAACTATCGTGTCGGAGACCCAGTACTTC
TRBD1,TRBV18,14,TRBJ1-1,CASSPQGARTEAFF,TGTGCCAGCTCTCCACAGGGGGCGCGGACTGAAGCTTTCTTT
NA,TRBV9,19,TRBJ2-2,CASSVEGGPTFTNTGELFF,TGTGCCAGCAGCGTCGAAGGAGGGCCAACTTTTACAAACACCGGGGAGCTGTTTTTT